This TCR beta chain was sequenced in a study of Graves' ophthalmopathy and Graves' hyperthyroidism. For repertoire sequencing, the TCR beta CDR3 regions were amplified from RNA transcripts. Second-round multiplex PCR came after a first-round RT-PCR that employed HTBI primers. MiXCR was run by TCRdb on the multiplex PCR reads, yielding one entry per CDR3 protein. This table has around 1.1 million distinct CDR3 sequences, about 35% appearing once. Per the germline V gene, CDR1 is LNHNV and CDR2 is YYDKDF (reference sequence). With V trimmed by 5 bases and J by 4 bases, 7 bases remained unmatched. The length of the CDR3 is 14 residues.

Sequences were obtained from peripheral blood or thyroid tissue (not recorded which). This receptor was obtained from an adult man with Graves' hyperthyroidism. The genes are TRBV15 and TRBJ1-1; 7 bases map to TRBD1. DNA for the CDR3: TGTGCCACCAGCCTCGACAGGGAGAGCACTGAAGCTTTCTTT. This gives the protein CATSLDRESTEAFF.